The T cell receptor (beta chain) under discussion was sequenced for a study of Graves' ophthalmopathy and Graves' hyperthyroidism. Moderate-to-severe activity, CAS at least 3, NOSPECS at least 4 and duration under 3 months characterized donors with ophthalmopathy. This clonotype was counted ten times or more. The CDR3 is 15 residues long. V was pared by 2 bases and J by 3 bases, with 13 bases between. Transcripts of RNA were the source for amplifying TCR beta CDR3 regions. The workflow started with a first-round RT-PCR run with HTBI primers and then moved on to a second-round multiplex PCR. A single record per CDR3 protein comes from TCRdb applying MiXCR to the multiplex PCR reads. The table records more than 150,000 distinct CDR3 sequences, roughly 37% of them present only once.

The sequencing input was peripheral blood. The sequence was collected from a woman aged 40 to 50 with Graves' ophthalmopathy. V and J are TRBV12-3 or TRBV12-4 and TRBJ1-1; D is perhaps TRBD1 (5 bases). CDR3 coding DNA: TGTGCCAGCAGTTTATTGGGCACAGGCCACACTGAAGCTTTCTTT. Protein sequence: CASSLLGTGHTEAFF.